Here is one T cell receptor beta chain with its context. The data are from a study of blood T cell repertoires in COVID-19. Looking at the study overall: Whether acute or convalescent, the COVID-19 samples came from the United States, Italy and Spain. T cells, B-cell-depleted T cells, or PBMCs provided the cDNA or gDNA that served as material.

Under the authors' procedure: Reference gene primer amplification in the assay estimated nucleated cell counts. The assay was immunoSEQ multiplex PCR, and TCRdb's table has in-frame clones only and misses some. V and J calls plus clone size are reproduced from that table; the DNA served to infer D and trimming. This table has about 120,000 clones, 85% appearing once. Sequences were obtained from peripheral blood. This TCR came from an elderly woman with acute or convalescent COVID-19.

Here the CDR3 reads CASSPIAGTYTGELFF. As DNA, the CDR3 is TGCGCCAGCAGCCCAATAGCGGGGACCTACACCGGGGAGCTGTTTTTT. The J gene is TRBJ2-2, the V gene TRBV5-1; 8 nucleotides align to TRBD2. With V trimmed by 4 bases and J by 3 bases, 8 bases remained unmatched. In germline, CDR1 is SGHRS, CDR2 YFSETQ. This CDR3 region has 16 residues.